The present TCR beta chain was sequenced within a study of T-cell reconstitution after alpha-beta-depleted transplantation in children. This clonotype has a count of ten or more. The TCRbeta library was prepared with unique molecular identifiers. TCRdb re-called the PCR reads through MiXCR, storing one row per CDR3 protein. The sample lists 500,000 or so distinct CDR3 sequences, approximately 32% occurring once. The ends were cut back, 5 bases at V and 3 bases at J, with 17 bases in the middle. The CDR3 contains 15 residues. In germline, CDR1 is ENHRY, CDR2 SYGVKD. The sequencing used PBMCs from the stem cell graft donor, collected from the stem cell graft. The clonotype originates from a human donor who donated a stem cell graft to a child with aplastic anemia. This chain connects TRBV10-3 to TRBJ2-7; D is perhaps TRBD1 (6 bases). DNA for the CDR3: TGTGCCATCAGTCGCCCTGAACAGGGTCTCTACGAGCAGTACTTC. Protein product: CAISRPEQGLYEQYF.